One sample yielded the 21 T cell receptor beta chains listed below, sequenced in a study of T cells after somatic rescue of genetic block (dated by TCRdb to the early 2020s). The library was produced with the immunoSEQ multiplex PCR assay. TCRdb retrieved this table from immuneACCESS and kept in-frame rearrangements only. Not all clones are present; in checked studies, unresolved V genes account for under half, and no reason is known for the remainder. The sample table holds more than 9,500 clones, of which around 70% were seen once. The top ten clones comprise about 20% of the sample. Specimen: peripheral blood mononuclear cells (PBMCs). The receptors were gathered from a boy younger than 18.

This sequence joins TRBV5-1 and TRBJ2-7; D is uncertain. The CDR3 consists of 13 residues. Germline V lookup: CDR1 SGHRS, CDR2 YFSETQ. V lost 0 bases and J lost 3, with 7 bases in between. The CDR3 DNA reads as TGCGCCAGCAGCTTGGCCGTCGGCTACGAGCAGTACTTC. Protein: CASSLAVGYEQYF. Full variable domain (missing parts from reference TRBV5-1 and TRBJ2-7): KAGVTQTPRYLIKTRGQQVTLSCSPISGHRSVSWYQQTPGQGLQFLFEYFSETQRNKGNFPGRFSGRQFSNSRSEMNVSTLELGDSALYLCASSLAVGYEQYFGPGTRLTVT.

The J gene is TRBJ1-1, the V gene TRBV28; D might be TRBD1 (5 bases). With 4 bases removed from V and 0 bases from J, the gap between germline ends came to 21 bases. The CDR3 length is 18 residues. In germline, CDR1 is MDHEN, CDR2 SYDVKM. The CDR3 DNA reads TGTGCCAGCAGTTCTCTTGCGGCCAAGGGGATTATGAACACTGAAGCTTTCTTT. Its protein is CASSSLAAKGIMNTEAFF.

The V and J genes are TRBV6-5 and TRBJ2-5; 11 bases match TRBD1. Losses at the gene ends were 2 bases for V and 0 bases for J; bases not matched to a gene: 2. Germline-derived CDR1 and CDR2 are MNHEY and SVGAGI. CDR3 length: 16 residues. The CDR3 coding sequence is TGTGCCAGCAGTTACGGGACAGGGGGGTACCAAGAGACCCAGTACTTC. Translating gives CASSYGTGGYQETQYF.

This chain uses TRBV5-6 with TRBJ2-6; D is undetermined. V was shortened by 2 bases and J by 0 bases, with 9 bases between the two germline ends. The CDR3 covers 16 residues. CDR1 SGHDT and CDR2 YYEEEE come from the germline V gene. The CDR3 here is CASSLAPFSGANVLTF. In nucleotides, the CDR3 is TGTGCCAGCAGCTTAGCCCCTTTCTCTGGGGCCAACGTCCTGACTTTC.

This chain joins TRBV30 and TRBJ1-2; 7 bases line up with TRBD1. CDR1 and CDR2 (germline): GTSNPN, SVGIG (reference sequence). Trimming at V came to 3 bases and at J to 8 bases, leaving 9 bases not matched to a gene. CDR3 length equals 13 residues. In DNA, the CDR3 is TGTGCCTGGAGCATCCACAGGGGCGGGGGCTACACCTTC. Translation gives CAWSIHRGGGYTF.

This chain joins TRBV19 and TRBJ1-2, with D unresolved. Between the trimmed V and J ends, which lost 6 bases and 10 bases, there was a span of 18 bases. The V gene's germline CDR1 is LNHDA and CDR2 SQIVND (reference sequence). CDR3 length: 13 residues. The CDR3 loop is CASRRREGLDYTF. CDR3 DNA: TGTGCCAGTAGAAGGAGGGAGGGCTTAGACTACACCTTC.

V and J are TRBV20-1 and TRBJ2-7; 7 nucleotides align to TRBD1. V trimming: 5 bases; J trimming: 13 bases; junction bases outside the gene matches: 11. Germline CDR1 reads DFQATT; CDR2 reads SNEGSKA (reference sequence). The CDR3 is 11 amino acids. The CDR3 sequence is CSARTGEGPYF. CDR3 nucleotides: TGCAGTGCTCGGACAGGTGAGGGACCTTACTTC.

The rearrangement uses TRBV5-8 and TRBJ1-1; 7 positions agree with TRBD1. This CDR3 region has 15 residues. The germline CDR1 and CDR2 sequences are SGHTS and YDEGEE. The V gene end was trimmed by 2 bases and the J gene end by 0 bases; junction bases not matched to a gene: 4. In DNA, the CDR3 is TGTGCCAGCAGCTTCTACAGGGGAGTGAACACTGAAGCTTTCTTT. As protein: CASSFYRGVNTEAFF. Together with reference TRBV5-8 and TRBJ1-1, the CDR3 gives the full variable domain: EAGVTQSPTHLIKTRGQQATLRCSPISGHTSVYWYQQALGLGLQFLLWYDEGEERNRGNFPPRFSGRQFPNYSSELNVNALELEDSALYLCASSFYRGVNTEAFFGQGTRLTVV.

V is TRBV6-5 and J is TRBJ1-4; 7 nucleotides match TRBD1. This CDR3 comprises 14 residues. CDR1 is MNHEY and CDR2 is SVGAGI in the germline V gene. Trimming removed 5 bases from V and 7 bases from J; junction bases left unmatched: 7. The CDR3 DNA is TGTGCCAGCAGTCCCGTCCGGGACAGTGAAAAACTGTTTTTT. Translation: CASSPVRDSEKLFF.

The chain recombines TRBV2 with TRBJ1-4; D unclear. The CDR3 spans 16 residues. CDR1 and CDR2 from the germline V gene are SNHLY and FYNNEI. Trimming took 2 bases from V and 8 from J, leaving 18 bases between them. The DNA for the CDR3 is TGTGCCAGCAGTGAAACCCCCTTGGGCCTTAGAGAAAAACTGTTTTTT. Translated, it gives CASSETPLGLREKLFF.

The chain is built from TRBV27 and TRBJ2-5; D uncertain. The CDR3 is made up of 13 amino acids. V was cut by 0 bases and J by 1 base, with 3 bases left in between. Per germline, CDR1 MNHEY and CDR2 SMNVEV (reference sequence). The DNA of the CDR3 is TGTGCCAGCAGTTTATCAGGCCAAGAGACCCAGTACTTC. Translation: CASSLSGQETQYF.

The CDR3 here is CASSARASGRIDEQFF. The CDR3 DNA sequence: TGTGCCAGCAGTGCCCGGGCTAGCGGGAGGATCGATGAGCAGTTCTTC. The J gene is TRBJ2-1, the V gene TRBV27, with 11 nucleotides matching TRBD2. The length of the CDR3 is 16 residues. With V trimmed by 5 bases and J by 8 bases, 11 bases remained unmatched. Looked up from germline, CDR1 is MNHEY and CDR2 is SMNVEV (reference sequence).

The CDR3 nucleotides are TGTGCCATCAGTGATACTAGCTCCTACGAGCAGTACTTC. Translating gives CAISDTSSYEQYF. The chain links TRBV10-3 to TRBJ2-7, with D possibly TRBD2 on 5 matching bases. Trimming left V 3 bases short and J 0 bases short, with 6 bases between. There are 13 residues in the CDR3. Germline V gene sequence: CDR1 ENHRY, CDR2 SYGVKD.

This sequence joins TRBV27 and TRBJ2-3; no clear D gene. Germline V gene data show CDR1 as MNHEY and CDR2 as SMNVEV (reference sequence). With 6 bases removed from V and 2 bases from J, the gap between germline ends came to 15 bases. The CDR3 is 15 residues long. The CDR3 reads CASRRSRVNTDTQYF. DNA of the CDR3: TGTGCCAGCAGGCGCTCCCGGGTAAACACAGATACGCAGTATTTT.

The chain has TRBV30 and TRBJ1-3; the D is unclear. The CDR3 loop spans 14 amino acids. Germline V gene lookup returns CDR1 GTSNPN and CDR2 SVGIG (reference sequence). The V end was cut by 3 bases, the J end by 2 bases, with 11 bases between. CDR3 in DNA: TGTGCCTGGAGCCCTGGAGAACCTGGAAACACCATATATTTT. Translation: CAWSPGEPGNTIYF.

The V and J genes are TRBV18 and TRBJ2-7; D possibly uses TRBD1 or TRBD2 (5 bases each). The V end lost 6 bases, the J end lost 5 bases, and 17 bases lay between the germline ends. Germline V gene lookup returns CDR1 KGHSH and CDR2 LQKENI. There are 14 residues in the CDR3. The CDR3: CASSNVRDPHEQYF. In DNA form, the CDR3 reads TGTGCCAGCTCTAATGTTCGGGACCCCCACGAGCAGTACTTC.

The chain is built from TRBV21-1 and TRBJ2-6. TRBV21-1 is recorded as a pseudogene. The CDR3 extends over 17 amino acids. The CDR3 reads CASSKSNLDAGANVLTF. In nucleotides, the CDR3 is TGTGCCAGCAGCAAGAGTAATCTGGATGCTGGGGCCAACGTCCTGACTTTC.

By sample share, this clone is medium-sized (0.01 to 0.1%). The rearrangement links TRBV6-5 to TRBJ1-5; D unclear. Trimming shortened V by 2 bases and J by 4 bases, and 6 bases separated the two germline ends. There are 13 residues in the CDR3. Germline V lookup: CDR1 MNHEY, CDR2 SVGAGI. As DNA, the CDR3 is TGTGCCAGCAGTTACGGGAGGAATCAGCCCCAGCATTTT. Its translation: CASSYGRNQPQHF.

The chain combines TRBV6-5 with TRBJ1-4; D not resolved. Deletions cut 6 bases from V and 7 bases from J, with 9 bases between. CDR1 and CDR2 from the germline V gene are MNHEY and SVGAGI. This CDR3 is 12 amino acids long. The CDR3 DNA sequence: TGTGCCAGCAGCACTAGAGGTGAAAAACTGTTTTTT. It encodes CASSTRGEKLFF.

V and J are TRBV27 and TRBJ1-1; 7 nucleotides agree with TRBD1. The CDR3 loop spans 12 amino acids. Germline V gene data show CDR1 as MNHEY and CDR2 as SMNVEV (reference sequence). V lost 4 bases, J lost 7 bases, and 3 bases stayed unmatched. DNA of the CDR3: TGTGCCAGCAGTTCTCGGGACAGTGAAGCTTTCTTT. This codes for CASSSRDSEAFF.

The V gene is TRBV5-1, the J gene TRBJ2-7, with a tentative D call TRBD1 (6 bases). The CDR3 totals 12 residues. CDR1 SGHRS and CDR2 YFSETQ come from the germline V gene. Deletions cut 6 bases from V and 5 bases from J, with 12 bases between. Here the CDR3 reads CASNQGSNEQYF. DNA for the CDR3: TGCGCCAGCAATCAGGGGTCCAACGAGCAGTACTTC.